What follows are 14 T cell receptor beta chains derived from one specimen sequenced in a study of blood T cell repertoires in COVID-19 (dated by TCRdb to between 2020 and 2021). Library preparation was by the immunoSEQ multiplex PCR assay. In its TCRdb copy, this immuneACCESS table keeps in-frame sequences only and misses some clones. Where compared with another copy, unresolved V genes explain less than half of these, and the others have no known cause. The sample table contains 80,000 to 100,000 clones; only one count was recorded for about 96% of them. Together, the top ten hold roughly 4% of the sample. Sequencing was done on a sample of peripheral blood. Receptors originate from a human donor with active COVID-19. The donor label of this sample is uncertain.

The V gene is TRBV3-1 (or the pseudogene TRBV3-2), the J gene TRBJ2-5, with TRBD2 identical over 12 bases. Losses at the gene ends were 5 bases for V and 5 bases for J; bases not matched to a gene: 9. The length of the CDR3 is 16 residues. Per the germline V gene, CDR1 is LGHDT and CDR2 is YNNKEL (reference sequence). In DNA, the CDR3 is TGTGCCAGCAGCACATCTAGCGGGGGGGTTGCGGAGACCCAGTACTTC. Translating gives CASSTSSGGVAETQYF.

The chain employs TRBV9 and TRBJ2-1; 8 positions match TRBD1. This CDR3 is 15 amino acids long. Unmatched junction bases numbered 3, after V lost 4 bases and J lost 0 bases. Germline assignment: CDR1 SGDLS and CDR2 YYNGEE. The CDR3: CASSKDRGSYNEQFF. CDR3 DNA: TGTGCCAGCAGCAAAGACAGGGGCTCCTACAATGAGCAGTTCTTC.

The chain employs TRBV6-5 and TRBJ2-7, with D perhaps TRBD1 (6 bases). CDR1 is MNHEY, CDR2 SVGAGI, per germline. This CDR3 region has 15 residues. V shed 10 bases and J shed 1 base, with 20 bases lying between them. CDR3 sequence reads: CATEQDSGVSYEQYF. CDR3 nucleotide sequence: TGTGCCACCGAACAGGACAGTGGGGTTTCCTACGAGCAGTACTTC.

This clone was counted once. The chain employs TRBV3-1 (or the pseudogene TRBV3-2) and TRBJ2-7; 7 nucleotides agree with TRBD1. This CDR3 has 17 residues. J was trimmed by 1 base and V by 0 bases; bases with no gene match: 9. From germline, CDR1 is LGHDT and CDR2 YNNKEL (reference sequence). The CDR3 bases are TGTGCCAGCAGCCAAGACCAGGGGGACGGGAATTCCTACGAGCAGTACTTC. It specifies CASSQDQGDGNSYEQYF.

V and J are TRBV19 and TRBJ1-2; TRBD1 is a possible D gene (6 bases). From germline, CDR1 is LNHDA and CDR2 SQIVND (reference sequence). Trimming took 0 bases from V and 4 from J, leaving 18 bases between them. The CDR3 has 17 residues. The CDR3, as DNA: TGTGCCAGTAGTATAGATTCGAACCGACAGGCTCTCTATGGCTACACCTTC. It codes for CASSIDSNRQALYGYTF.

The CDR3 sequence: CASSLSQGNEKLFF. The CDR3 DNA reads as TGTGCCAGCAGCCTGTCACAGGGTAATGAAAAACTGTTTTTT. This chain joins TRBV7-9 and TRBJ1-4, with a weak D call TRBD1 (6 bases). Germline V CDR1 and CDR2: SEHNR, FQNEAQ (reference sequence). The V gene lost 5 bases and the J gene lost 4 bases, with 11 bases spanning the gap. The CDR3 contains 14 residues.

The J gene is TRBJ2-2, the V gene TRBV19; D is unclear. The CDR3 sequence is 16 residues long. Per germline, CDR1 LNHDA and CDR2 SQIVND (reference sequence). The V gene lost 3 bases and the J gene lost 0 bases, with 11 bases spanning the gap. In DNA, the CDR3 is TGTGCCAGTAGTATCAGAACCAACGCGAACACCGGGGAGCTGTTTTTT. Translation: CASSIRTNANTGELFF.

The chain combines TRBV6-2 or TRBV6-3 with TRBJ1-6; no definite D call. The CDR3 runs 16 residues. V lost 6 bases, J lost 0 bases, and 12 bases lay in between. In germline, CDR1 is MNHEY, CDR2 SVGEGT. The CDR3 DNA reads TGTGCCAGCAGCCCCGCTCCGAGCTCCTATAATTCACCCCTCCACTTT. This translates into CASSPAPSSYNSPLHF.

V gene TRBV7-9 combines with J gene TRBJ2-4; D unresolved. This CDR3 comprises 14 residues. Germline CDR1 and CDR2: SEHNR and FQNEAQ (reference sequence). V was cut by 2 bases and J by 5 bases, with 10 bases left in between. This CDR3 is CASSLSGTQNIQYF. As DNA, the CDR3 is TGTGCCAGCAGCTTATCAGGCACCCAAAACATTCAGTACTTC.

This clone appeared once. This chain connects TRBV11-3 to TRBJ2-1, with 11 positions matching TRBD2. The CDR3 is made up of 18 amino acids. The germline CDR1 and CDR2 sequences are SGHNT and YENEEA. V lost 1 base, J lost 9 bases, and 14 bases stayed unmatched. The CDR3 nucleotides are TGTGCCAGCAGCTTAGCCAGATTAGCGGGGGGGATCAGTAGTGAGCAGTTCTTC. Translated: CASSLARLAGGISSEQFF. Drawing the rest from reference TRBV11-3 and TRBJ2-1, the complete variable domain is EAGVVQSPRYKIIEKKQPVAFWCNPISGHNTLYWYLQNLGQGPELLIRYENEEAVDDSQLPKDRFSAERLKGVDSTLKIQPAELGDSAVYLCASSLARLAGGISSEQFFGPGTRLTVL.

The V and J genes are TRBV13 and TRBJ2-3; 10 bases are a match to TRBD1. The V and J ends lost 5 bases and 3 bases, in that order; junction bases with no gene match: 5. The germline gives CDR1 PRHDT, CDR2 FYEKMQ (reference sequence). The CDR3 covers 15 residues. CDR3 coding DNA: TGTGCCAGCAGCCCTACGGGACAGGGGACAGATACGCAGTATTTT. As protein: CASSPTGQGTDTQYF.

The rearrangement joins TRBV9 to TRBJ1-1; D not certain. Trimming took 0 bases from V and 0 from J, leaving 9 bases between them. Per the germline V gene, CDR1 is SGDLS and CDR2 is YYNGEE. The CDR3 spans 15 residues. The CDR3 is CASSVASDMNTEAFF. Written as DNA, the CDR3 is TGTGCCAGCAGCGTAGCTTCAGATATGAACACTGAAGCTTTCTTT.

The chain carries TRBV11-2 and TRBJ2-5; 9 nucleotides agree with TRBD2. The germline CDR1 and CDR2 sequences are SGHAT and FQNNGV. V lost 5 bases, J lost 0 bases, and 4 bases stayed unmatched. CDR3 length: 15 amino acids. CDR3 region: CASSPAGGDQETQYF. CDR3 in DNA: TGTGCCAGCAGCCCAGCGGGGGGCGACCAAGAGACCCAGTACTTC.

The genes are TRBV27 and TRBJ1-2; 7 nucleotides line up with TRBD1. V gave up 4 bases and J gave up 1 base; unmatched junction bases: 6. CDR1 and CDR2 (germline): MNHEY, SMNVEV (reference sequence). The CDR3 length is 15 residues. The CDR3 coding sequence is TGTGCCAGCAGTTCCACAGGGGTAATTAACTATGGCTACACCTTC. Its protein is CASSSTGVINYGYTF.